Here is one TCR beta chain with its context. Its antigen is unknown. This record comes from a study of CD8+ T cells in alopecia areata. Study findings and constraints: Among the top 100, expanded CD8+ clones, as well as scalp clonality, were significantly decreased by tofacitinib.

Sequencing used cDNA as its template, made by extracting RNA and reverse transcribing it. The data were produced by immunoSEQ multiplex PCR, yet TCRdb's version contains in-frame clones alone and is incomplete. The sample records 120,000 or so clones, 58% being singletons. Treatment indicated: oral pan-JAK inhibitor, 5-10 mg twice daily. Trimming took off 8 bases at V and 0 bases at J, with 10 bases between the two ends. Germline V lookup: CDR1 SNHLY, CDR2 FYNNEI. This CDR3 region has 13 residues. The genes are TRBV2 and TRBJ2-5; D is unclear. This TCR was sampled from a human donor with alopecia areata. The sample here was CD8+ T cells sorted from blood, taken at week 4, from a patient treated with tofacitinib. Here the CDR3 reads CASDGRNQETQYF. CDR3 coding DNA: TGTGCCAGCGACGGACGGAACCAAGAGACCCAGTACTTC.